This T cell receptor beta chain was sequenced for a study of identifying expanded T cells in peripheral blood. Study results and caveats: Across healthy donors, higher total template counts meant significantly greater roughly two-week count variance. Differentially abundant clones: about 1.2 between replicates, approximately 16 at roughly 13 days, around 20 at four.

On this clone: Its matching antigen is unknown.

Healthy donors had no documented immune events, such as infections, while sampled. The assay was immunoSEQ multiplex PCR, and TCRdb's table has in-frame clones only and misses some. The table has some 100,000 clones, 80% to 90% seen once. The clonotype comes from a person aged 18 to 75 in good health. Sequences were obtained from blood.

The CDR3: CASSQGGEKLFF. CDR3 sequence (DNA): TGTGCCAGCAGCCAGGGAGGGGAAAAACTGTTTTTT. V usage is TRBV27 and J usage is TRBJ1-4; the D gene is possibly TRBD1 (5 bases). CDR3 length equals 12 residues. V was shortened by 6 bases and J by 8 bases, with 10 bases between the two germline ends. CDR1 and CDR2 (germline): MNHEY, SMNVEV (reference sequence).